The 19 T cell receptor beta chains presented below share a single source sample, sequenced in a study of cytomegalovirus exposure and HLA in healthy donors. The PCR made use of 60 Vbeta and 13 Jbeta primers. Sequencing used immunoSEQ multiplex PCR; TCRdb keeps in-frame clones, though not all of them. The specimen's table records some 150,000 clones. Sequencing used PBMCs. Receptors were obtained from a woman aged 18-35 years in good health and CMV-seronegative.

The CDR3 region has the DNA TGTGCCAGTAGTCCTCCCTGGGAGGCCCTTAATGAAAAACTGTTTTTT. It encodes CASSPPWEALNEKLFF. This chain links TRBV19 with TRBJ1-4, with D unclear. The V gene's germline CDR1 is LNHDA and CDR2 SQIVND (reference sequence). The CDR3 extends over 16 amino acids. The germline V and J ends were trimmed by 5 bases and 4 bases, with 17 bases remaining between them.

This rearrangement joins TRBV29-1 to TRBJ1-1; D perhaps matches TRBD1 (6 bases). The CDR3 is 13 amino acids. Germline CDR1 is SQVTM and CDR2 is ANQGSEA. V gave up 8 bases and J gave up 3 bases, with 16 bases separating them. CDR3 amino acids: CSSRWGQDTEAFF. The CDR3 region has the DNA TGCAGCTCACGATGGGGGCAGGACACTGAAGCTTTCTTT.

V usage is TRBV29-1 and J usage is TRBJ2-7, with D maybe TRBD1 (6 bases). The germline gives CDR1 SQVTM, CDR2 ANQGSEA. Trimming pared 3 bases from V and 1 base from J, leaving 10 bases between. The CDR3 sequence is 13 residues long. CDR3 amino acids: CSVDPTGSYEQYF. The CDR3 nucleotides are TGCAGCGTTGACCCGACAGGTTCCTACGAGCAGTACTTC.

The chain uses TRBV29-1 and TRBJ1-1; possible D gene TRBD1, 5 bases. The CDR3 totals 12 residues. CDR1 SQVTM and CDR2 ANQGSEA come from the germline V gene. The ends were cut back, 6 bases at V and 0 bases at J, with 8 bases in the middle. CDR3 in DNA: TGCAGCGTCCGGGACTTGAACACTGAAGCTTTCTTT. The encoded protein is CSVRDLNTEAFF.

J is TRBJ2-3 and V is TRBV11-2; 13 bases agree with TRBD2. The CDR3 contains 15 residues. J gave up 8 bases and V 5 bases, and 7 bases lay outside the gene matches. CDR1 SGHAT and CDR2 FQNNGV come from the germline V gene. CDR3: CASSKLAGGEGTQYF. CDR3 sequence (DNA): TGTGCCAGCAGCAAACTAGCGGGAGGGGAAGGTACGCAGTATTTT.

The chain couples TRBV5-6 to TRBJ2-4; the D gene is possibly TRBD1 (6 bases). The CDR3 runs 13 residues. Trimming cost V 5 bases and J 9 bases, with 15 bases left between them. Germline CDR1 reads SGHDT; CDR2 reads YYEEEE. The CDR3 loop reads CASRSAGVSIQYF. In DNA, the CDR3 is TGTGCCAGCAGGAGTGCAGGGGTTAGCATTCAGTACTTC.

The chain carries TRBV2 and TRBJ2-7, with D unclear. Per germline, CDR1 SNHLY and CDR2 FYNNEI. The CDR3 contains 13 residues. V was trimmed by 4 bases and J by 3 bases, leaving 10 bases between them. The CDR3 nucleotides read TGTGCCAGCAGTGCCCCCTTCTTCTACGAGCAGTACTTC. Its protein product is CASSAPFFYEQYF.

The rearrangement links TRBV19 to TRBJ2-6; 8 bases match TRBD1. This CDR3 spans 15 amino acids. The germline gives CDR1 LNHDA, CDR2 SQIVND (reference sequence). Trimming took 0 bases from V and 11 from J; bases not matched to a gene: 6. CDR3 coding DNA: TGTGCCAGTAGTATAGAACCGACAGGGGTACACGTCCTGACTTTC. It translates to CASSIEPTGVHVLTF.

The V call is TRBV11-2, the J call TRBJ1-3, with D perhaps TRBD1 (5 bases). The germline gives CDR1 SGHAT, CDR2 FQNNGV. The CDR3 is 18 amino acids. The V end was cut by 0 bases, the J end by 0 bases, with 15 bases between. As DNA, the CDR3 is TGTGCCAGCAGCTTAGATGTGCTGGGGGACTACTCTGGAAACACCATATATTTT. Its protein product is CASSLDVLGDYSGNTIYF.

This chain uses TRBV13 with TRBJ2-2; TRBD2 aligns across 13 bases. Unmatched junction bases numbered 12, after V lost 4 bases and J lost 4 bases. Germline CDR1 is PRHDT and CDR2 is FYEKMQ (reference sequence). The CDR3 runs 19 residues. CDR3 nucleotides: TGTGCCAGCAGCTCCCACGGACTAGCGGGAGCTCGGGGCACCGGGGAGCTGTTTTTT. The encoded protein is CASSSHGLAGARGTGELFF.

The V call is TRBV5-4, the J call TRBJ1-1; 9 nucleotides align to TRBD1. The CDR3 is 15 residues long. Per the germline V gene, CDR1 is SGHNT and CDR2 is YYREEE (reference sequence). V was pared by 3 bases and J by 1 base, with 4 bases of the junction left unmatched. In nucleotides, the CDR3 is TGTGCCAGCAGCTCCCCACAGGGGGCGAACACTGAAGCTTTCTTT. It translates to CASSSPQGANTEAFF.

The chain links TRBV7-9 to TRBJ1-2; possibly TRBD1 for D (5 bases). CDR3 length: 11 amino acids. The germline CDR1 and CDR2 sequences are SEHNR and FQNEAQ (reference sequence). V was cut by 8 bases and J by 5 bases, with 9 bases left in between. The CDR3 spells CASSGGYGYTF. CDR3 DNA sequence: TGTGCCAGCTCCGGGGGGTATGGCTACACCTTC.

The V call is TRBV7-8, the J call TRBJ2-7; no clear D gene. CDR1 is SGHVS, CDR2 FQNEAQ, per germline. V gave up 5 bases and J gave up 4 bases, with 6 bases separating them. The CDR3 is made up of 11 amino acids. This CDR3 is CASSLTYEQYF. The CDR3, as DNA: TGTGCCAGCAGCCTGACATACGAGCAGTACTTC.

The chain recombines TRBV27 with TRBJ2-1; 9 bases map to TRBD1. Germline loops: CDR1 MNHEY, CDR2 SMNVEV (reference sequence). The V segment lost 5 bases and the J segment 5 bases; nucleotides outside the gene matches: 7. This CDR3 contains 15 residues. This CDR3 is CASSQMGQGNNEQFF. The CDR3 coding sequence is TGTGCCAGCAGTCAGATGGGACAGGGTAACAATGAGCAGTTCTTC.

The V call is TRBV5-6, the J call TRBJ2-3; 7 bases line up with TRBD2. The CDR3 consists of 15 residues. Looked up from germline, CDR1 is SGHDT and CDR2 is YYEEEE. J gave up 1 base and V 5 bases, and 7 bases lay outside the gene matches. CDR3 sequence reads: CASRSRGGGTDTQYF. The CDR3, as DNA: TGTGCCAGCAGATCCCGGGGAGGGGGCACAGATACGCAGTATTTT.

The chain is built from TRBV2 and TRBJ2-1, with D possibly matching TRBD1 (6 bases). Germline V CDR1 and CDR2: SNHLY, FYNNEI. V gave up 6 bases and J gave up 0 bases, with 12 bases separating them. CDR3 length: 15 residues. The CDR3 loop reads CASRDLGGSYNEQFF. The CDR3 coding sequence is TGTGCCAGCAGAGACCTAGGGGGCTCCTACAATGAGCAGTTCTTC.

The CDR3 nucleotides read TGTGCCAGCAGTTCAGGGGGCGGAGGGTGGACTGAAGCTTTCTTT. Translation gives CASSSGGGGWTEAFF. The chain carries TRBV6-1 and TRBJ1-1, with TRBD1 identical over 8 bases. After removal of 5 bases from V and 5 bases from J, the junction contained 10 bases not matched to a gene. The CDR3 has 15 residues. The germline V gene has CDR1 MNHNS and CDR2 SASEGT.

The chain uses TRBV5-1 and TRBJ1-5; the match to TRBD1 covers 9 bases. CDR1 is SGHRS and CDR2 is YFSETQ in the germline V gene. The CDR3 totals 17 residues. After removal of 1 base from V and 3 bases from J, the junction contained 8 bases not matched to a gene. The CDR3, as DNA: TGCGCCAGCAGCTTGACACCGGGACAGGGAAACAATCAGCCCCAGCATTTT. This gives the protein CASSLTPGQGNNQPQHF.

V and J are TRBV15 and TRBJ2-5; D is undetermined. CDR1 is LNHNV, CDR2 YYDKDF, per germline (reference sequence). This CDR3 contains 14 residues. V lost 1 base and J lost 0, with 6 bases in between. For the CDR3, the DNA is TGTGCCACCAGCAGAGTGGCAGACCAAGAGACCCAGTACTTC. Translation gives CATSRVADQETQYF. The variable domain in full, completed from reference TRBV15 and TRBJ2-5, reads DAMVIQNPRYQVTQFGKPVTLSCSQTLNHNVMYWYQQKSSQAPKLLFHYYDKDFNNEADTPDNFQSRRPNTSFCFLDIRSPGLGDTAMYLCATSRVADQETQYFGPGTRLLVL.